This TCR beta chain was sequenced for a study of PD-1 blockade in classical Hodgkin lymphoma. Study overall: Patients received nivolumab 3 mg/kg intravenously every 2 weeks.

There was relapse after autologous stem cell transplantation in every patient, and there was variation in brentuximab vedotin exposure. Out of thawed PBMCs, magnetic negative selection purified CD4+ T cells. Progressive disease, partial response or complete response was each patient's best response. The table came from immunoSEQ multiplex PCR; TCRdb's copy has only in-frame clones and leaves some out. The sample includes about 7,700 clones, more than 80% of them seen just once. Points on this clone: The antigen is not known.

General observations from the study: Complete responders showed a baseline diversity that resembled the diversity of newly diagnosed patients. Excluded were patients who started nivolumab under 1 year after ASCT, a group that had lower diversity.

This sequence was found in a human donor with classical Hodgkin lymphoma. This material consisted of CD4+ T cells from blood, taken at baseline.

This CDR3 is CASSSRGLTYEQYF. DNA for the CDR3: TGTGCCAGCAGTTCTAGGGGGTTAACCTACGAGCAGTACTTC. This sequence joins TRBV6-5 and TRBJ2-5; possible D gene TRBD1, 6 bases. The DNA end favors TRBJ2-7, so the J call may be wrong. Germline V CDR1 and CDR2: MNHEY, SVGAGI. The CDR3 has 14 amino acids.